These 31 T cell receptor beta chains came from one sample sequenced in a study of blood T cell repertoires in COVID-19. Produced via immunoSEQ multiplex PCR; TCRdb's table is partial and in-frame only. The table has 130,000 or so clones, around nine tenths seen once; the top ten hold over 1.5%. The sample taken for sequencing was peripheral blood. These receptors were obtained from a woman aged 55-69 years with acute or convalescent COVID-19.

This chain connects TRBV11-3 to TRBJ2-2; 7 bases match TRBD1. V shed 5 bases, J shed 5 bases, and the junction held 11 bases outside the gene matches. This CDR3 is built from 16 residues. Germline V CDR1 and CDR2: SGHNT, YENEEA. The CDR3 region is CASSPRGDRETGELFF. The CDR3, as DNA: TGTGCCAGCAGCCCCCGGGGTGACAGGGAGACCGGGGAGCTGTTTTTT.

The CDR3, as DNA: TGTGCCAGTAACCCGAACCGGGAACAGTCTTATGGCTACACCTTC. It is translated as CASNPNREQSYGYTF. The chain combines TRBV19 with TRBJ1-2; the D is unclear. CDR3 length: 15 amino acids. V was cut by 7 bases and J by 5 bases, with 20 bases left in between. Germline CDR1 is LNHDA and CDR2 is SQIVND (reference sequence).

As DNA, the CDR3 is TGTGCCAGCTCACGGGGGGGAGATCAGCCCCAGCATTTT. It translates to CASSRGGDQPQHF. The rearrangement joins TRBV18 to TRBJ1-5; a weak D match, TRBD1 (5 bases). V gave up 4 bases and J gave up 5 bases, with 9 bases separating them. CDR3 size: 13 residues. CDR1 and CDR2 from the germline V gene are KGHSH and LQKENI.

The rearrangement uses TRBV5-4 and TRBJ1-2; no firm D call. The V and J ends lost 0 bases and 6 bases respectively, with 6 bases between them. This CDR3 comprises 12 residues. CDR1 is SGHNT and CDR2 is YYREEE in the germline V gene (reference sequence). The CDR3 reads CASSLDGNGYTF. As DNA, the CDR3 is TGTGCCAGCAGCTTGGACGGGAATGGCTACACCTTC.

The chain joins TRBV6-5 to TRBJ1-4; 9 nucleotides match TRBD1. With V trimmed by 6 bases and J by 4 bases, 6 bases remained unmatched. CDR1 is MNHEY and CDR2 is SVGAGI in the germline V gene. CDR3 length: 15 amino acids. CDR3 nucleotide sequence: TGTGCCAGCAGCAAGGGACAGGGACTTAATGAAAAACTGTTTTTT. Translating gives CASSKGQGLNEKLFF.

The chain uses TRBV28 and TRBJ2-5, with D possibly being TRBD1 (6 bases). Germline V gene lookup returns CDR1 MDHEN and CDR2 SYDVKM. V was clipped by 6 bases and J by 4 bases, with 12 bases between them. The CDR3 consists of 13 residues. This CDR3 reads CASSTTGRETQYF. The CDR3 DNA is TGTGCCAGCAGCACTACAGGGAGAGAGACCCAGTACTTC.

The chain links TRBV5-5 to TRBJ2-3, with D unresolved. Germline CDR1 is SGHKS and CDR2 is YYEKEE (reference sequence). The CDR3 length is 14 residues. V lost 4 bases, J lost 3 bases, and 12 bases lay in between. CDR3 residues: CASSLRSRTDTQYF. The CDR3 nucleotides read TGTGCCAGCAGCCTCAGGTCCCGAACAGATACGCAGTATTTT. Filled out from reference TRBV5-5 and TRBJ2-3, the complete variable domain reads DAGVTQSPTHLIKTRGQQVTLRCSPISGHKSVSWYQQVLGQGPQFIFQYYEKEERGRGNFPDRFSARQFPNYSSELNVNALLLGDSALYLCASSLRSRTDTQYFGPGTRLTVL.

The V and J genes are TRBV6-5 and TRBJ1-2, with 8 bases matching TRBD1. CDR3 size: 14 residues. Trimming at V came to 5 bases and at J to 3 bases, leaving 5 bases not matched to a gene. Germline V lookup: CDR1 MNHEY, CDR2 SVGAGI. The CDR3: CASSLQGGDYGYTF. CDR3 coding DNA: TGTGCCAGCAGTCTACAGGGGGGGGACTATGGCTACACCTTC.

The chain is built from TRBV2 and TRBJ2-5; 10 nucleotides match TRBD2. Germline values: CDR1 SNHLY, CDR2 FYNNEI. This CDR3 is built from 13 residues. The V gene end was trimmed by 8 bases and the J gene end by 1 base; junction bases not matched to a gene: 1. CDR3 protein: CASQRGGQETQYF. Written as DNA, the CDR3 is TGTGCCAGCCAGCGGGGGGGCCAAGAGACCCAGTACTTC.

The chain joins TRBV28 to TRBJ1-5; 11 nucleotides match TRBD1. CDR3 length: 16 residues. Looked up from germline, CDR1 is MDHEN and CDR2 is SYDVKM. Unmatched junction bases numbered 11, after V lost 6 bases and J lost 7 bases. Here the CDR3 DNA reads TGTGCCAGCAGCGCCCTACGGGGGACAGGGGGACAGCCCCAGCATTTT. It specifies CASSALRGTGGQPQHF.

The chain couples TRBV10-3 to TRBJ2-3, with a possible D match to TRBD2 (6 bases). CDR1 and CDR2 (germline): ENHRY, SYGVKD. The CDR3 has 14 residues. V was pared by 6 bases and J by 0 bases, with 10 bases between. The chain's CDR3 is CAIRSGSSTDTQYF. DNA of the CDR3: TGTGCCATCAGGAGCGGGTCTAGCACAGATACGCAGTATTTT.

This clone was recorded a few times. The identical CDR3 is also encoded by other nucleotide sequences in the sample. The V and J genes are TRBV15 and TRBJ1-2; D remains unclear. Germline V gene sequence: CDR1 LNHNV, CDR2 YYDKDF (reference sequence). The CDR3 has 15 amino acids. The V and J ends lost 1 base and 8 bases respectively, with 17 bases between them. The CDR3 DNA follows: TGTGCCACCAGCAGAGGTGGCAGCGATCTTTTGGGCTACACCTTC. Its translation is CATSRGGSDLLGYTF. The full variable domain, completed using reference TRBV15 and TRBJ1-2, is DAMVIQNPRYQVTQFGKPVTLSCSQTLNHNVMYWYQQKSSQAPKLLFHYYDKDFNNEADTPDNFQSRRPNTSFCFLDIRSPGLGDTAMYLCATSRGGSDLLGYTFGSGTRLTVV.

The chain links TRBV11-3 to TRBJ2-7; TRBD1 might be the D (5 bases). Per the germline V gene, CDR1 is SGHNT and CDR2 is YENEEA. The CDR3 is 14 residues long. V gave up 2 bases and J gave up 0 bases, with 8 bases separating them. The CDR3, as DNA: TGTGCCAGCAGCTTAACGACAGTCTCCTACGAGCAGTACTTC. Protein: CASSLTTVSYEQYF.

The chain carries TRBV9 and TRBJ1-3; D is ambiguous. The V gene's germline CDR1 is SGDLS and CDR2 YYNGEE. This CDR3 is built from 14 residues. The V end was cut by 0 bases, the J end by 4 bases, with 8 bases between. Here the CDR3 DNA reads TGTGCCAGCAGCGTAGGCCTAGCGGGAAACACCATATATTTT. This sequence encodes CASSVGLAGNTIYF.

The chain recombines TRBV3-1 (or the pseudogene TRBV3-2) with TRBJ2-5; 14 positions match TRBD2. The CDR3 extends over 18 amino acids. V lost 4 bases, J lost 7 bases, and 14 bases stayed unmatched. Per the germline V gene, CDR1 is LGHDT and CDR2 is YNNKEL (reference sequence). The CDR3 nucleotides are TGTGCCAGCAGCCTAGGACTAGCGGGGGGTACCCTCCCCGGGACCCAGTACTTC. It encodes CASSLGLAGGTLPGTQYF.

CDR3 sequence: CASSSTLSSADTQYF. The CDR3 DNA follows: TGCGCCAGCAGCTCTACCCTCTCTAGCGCAGATACGCAGTATTTT. V is TRBV5-1 and J is TRBJ2-3, with a weak D call TRBD2 (6 bases). CDR1 is SGHRS, CDR2 YFSETQ, per germline. V was pared by 3 bases and J by 4 bases, with 15 bases between. The CDR3 is made up of 15 amino acids. Complete variable domain (other parts from reference TRBV5-1 and TRBJ2-3): KAGVTQTPRYLIKTRGQQVTLSCSPISGHRSVSWYQQTPGQGLQFLFEYFSETQRNKGNFPGRFSGRQFSNSRSEMNVSTLELGDSALYLCASSSTLSSADTQYFGPGTRLTVL.

The chain combines TRBV7-8 with TRBJ1-5, with D possibly being TRBD1 (5 bases). V dropped 5 bases and J dropped 6 bases, with 17 bases sitting between them. The CDR3 length is 15 residues. Per the germline V gene, CDR1 is SGHVS and CDR2 is FQNEAQ. This CDR3 reads CASSLGSGGVQPQHF. In DNA form, the CDR3 reads TGTGCCAGCAGCCTTGGCTCGGGGGGTGTTCAGCCCCAGCATTTT. The whole variable domain, remainder taken from reference TRBV7-8 and TRBJ1-5, is GAGVSQSPRYKVAKRGQDVALRCDPISGHVSLFWYQQALGQGPEFLTYFQNEAQLDKSGLPSDRFFAERPEGSVSTLKIQRTQQEDSAVYLCASSLGSGGVQPQHFGDGTRLSIL.

The chain carries TRBV6-2 or TRBV6-3 and TRBJ1-5; 8 bases agree with TRBD1. The CDR3 runs 18 residues. Losses at the gene ends were 0 bases for V and 5 bases for J; bases not matched to a gene: 12. Germline CDR1 is MNHEY and CDR2 is SVGEGT. CDR3 region: CASSYSIYETGDDQPQHF. The CDR3 DNA sequence: TGTGCCAGCAGTTACTCGATCTACGAGACAGGGGACGATCAGCCCCAGCATTTT.

V is TRBV5-4 and J is TRBJ1-3, with no clear D. Per germline, CDR1 SGHNT and CDR2 YYREEE (reference sequence). V gave up 4 bases and J gave up 4 bases, with 12 bases separating them. The CDR3 length is 14 residues. The CDR3 DNA sequence: TGTGCCAGCAGCGCGGTAGGAAAGGGAAACACCATATATTTT. As protein: CASSAVGKGNTIYF.

The gene calls are TRBV27 and TRBJ2-6, with D unclear. This CDR3 comprises 16 residues. The V gene lost 0 bases and the J gene lost 1 base, with 7 bases spanning the gap. CDR1 and CDR2 from the germline V gene are MNHEY and SMNVEV (reference sequence). This CDR3 is CASSLSPQSGANVLTF. The CDR3 nucleotides read TGTGCCAGCAGTTTATCCCCCCAGTCTGGGGCCAACGTCCTGACTTTC.

The rearrangement links TRBV9 to TRBJ1-5; D is perhaps TRBD1 (5 bases). Germline values: CDR1 SGDLS, CDR2 YYNGEE. V gave up 0 bases and J gave up 7 bases, with 14 bases separating them. The CDR3 contains 15 residues. For the CDR3, the DNA is TGTGCCAGCAGCGTAGGGCCGGGGGGAGGACAGCCCCAGCATTTT. This codes for CASSVGPGGGQPQHF.

V usage is TRBV12-3 or TRBV12-4 and J usage is TRBJ1-2, with a weak D call TRBD1 (5 bases). This CDR3 comprises 13 residues. Trimming took 5 bases from V and 8 from J, leaving 15 bases between them. CDR3: CASSVYGRQGYTF. For the CDR3, the DNA is TGTGCCAGCAGTGTATACGGACGACAGGGCTACACCTTC.

This clone was seen a few times. The rearrangement links TRBV6-5 to TRBJ2-1; weak D call: TRBD2 (7 bases). Per germline, CDR1 MNHEY and CDR2 SVGAGI. The CDR3 loop spans 15 amino acids. Trimming stripped 7 bases from V and 14 bases from J, with 27 bases between. The CDR3 loop is CASTNQGGSGGEKFF. Here the CDR3 DNA reads TGTGCCAGCACAAACCAAGGGGGGTCTGGGGGGGAAAAGTTCTTC.

The chain carries TRBV6-5 and TRBJ1-2, with D perhaps TRBD1 (5 bases). Trimming pared 4 bases from V and 5 bases from J, leaving 14 bases between. CDR3 length: 14 amino acids. The germline V gene has CDR1 MNHEY and CDR2 SVGAGI. CDR3 sequence reads: CASSSDSRFYGYTF. In DNA form, the CDR3 reads TGTGCCAGCAGTTCCGACAGTCGTTTTTATGGCTACACCTTC.

The V and J genes are TRBV13 and TRBJ2-4, with D perhaps TRBD2 (6 bases). V was cut by 7 bases and J by 4 bases, with 23 bases left in between. CDR1 and CDR2 from the germline V gene are PRHDT and FYEKMQ (reference sequence). This CDR3 contains 17 residues. The chain's CDR3 is CASTDSGARQRKNIQYF. CDR3 DNA: TGTGCCAGCACCGATTCGGGAGCGCGACAGAGGAAAAACATTCAGTACTTC.

The chain joins TRBV28 to TRBJ2-3, with TRBD1 matching 7 bases. Germline-derived CDR1 and CDR2 are MDHEN and SYDVKM. The CDR3 has 15 amino acids. Trimming removed 5 bases from V and 2 bases from J; junction bases left unmatched: 7. Here the CDR3 reads CASSPQKGATDTQYF. DNA of the CDR3: TGTGCCAGCAGTCCTCAAAAGGGGGCCACAGATACGCAGTATTTT.

The rearrangement links TRBV4-2 to TRBJ1-4; D is undetermined. Deletions cut 4 bases from V and 0 bases from J, with 12 bases between. CDR1 and CDR2 (germline): LGHNA, YNFKEQ. This CDR3 region has 16 residues. This CDR3 is CASSPAAVSTNEKLFF. The DNA for the CDR3 is TGTGCCAGCAGCCCCGCGGCGGTCTCAACTAATGAAAAACTGTTTTTT.

The rearrangement uses TRBV6-2 or TRBV6-3 and TRBJ2-5; the D gene is possibly TRBD2 (5 bases). CDR3 size: 14 residues. V lost 4 bases, J lost 5 bases, and 14 bases lay in between. The V gene's germline CDR1 is MNHEY and CDR2 SVGEGT. CDR3 bases: TGTGCCAGCAGTTCCCTCCGGGGTGGGGAGACCCAGTACTTC. It translates to CASSSLRGGETQYF.

The chain employs TRBV6-6 and TRBJ2-7; D uncertain. The CDR3 is made up of 12 amino acids. V dropped 0 bases and J dropped 6 bases, with 6 bases sitting between them. Germline-derived CDR1 and CDR2 are MNHNY and SVGAGI (reference sequence). CDR3 amino acids: CASSYSVGEQYF. CDR3 DNA sequence: TGTGCCAGCAGTTACTCAGTCGGCGAGCAGTACTTC.

J is TRBJ1-4 and V is TRBV28; D remains ambiguous. The germline CDR1 and CDR2 sequences are MDHEN and SYDVKM. V lost 4 bases to trimming and J lost 0 bases, with 6 bases between them. CDR3 length equals 14 residues. Written as DNA, the CDR3 is TGTGCCAGCAGTTCCCCCTCAACTAATGAAAAACTGTTTTTT. The encoded protein is CASSSPSTNEKLFF.

The CDR3 nucleotides read TGTGCCAGCAGTTATCTCGGGACAGGGGTTCACGAGCAGTACTTC. This translates into CASSYLGTGVHEQYF. The J gene is TRBJ2-7, the V gene TRBV6-5, with TRBD1 identical over 10 bases. Germline V gives CDR1 MNHEY, CDR2 SVGAGI. V lost 3 bases, J lost 5 bases, and 7 bases stayed unmatched. This CDR3 has 15 amino acids.